The 5 T cell receptor beta chains reported below all come from one sample, sequenced in a study of T cells expressing NK-cell markers. TCRdb re-called the 5' RACE reads; every CDR3 protein appears as one record, without DNA. This repertoire includes some 410,000 distinct CDR3 sequences. Input material: blood T cells: a sorted CD56 or NKG2C T cell subset, CD4+ or CD8+ T cells, or bulk PBMC T cells (not recorded which). These receptors all stem from a woman between 18 and 70 years old in good health.

The chain combines TRBV20-1 with TRBJ1-4. Per germline, CDR1 DFQATT and CDR2 SNEGSKA (reference sequence). This CDR3 comprises 12 residues. This chain's CDR3 is CSARKSNEKLFF.

The rearrangement links TRBV20-1 to TRBJ2-1; TCRdb outputs TRBD1, but without DNA this stays unchecked. The CDR3 runs to 16 residues. The germline V gene has CDR1 DFQATT and CDR2 SNEGSKA (reference sequence). CDR3: CSALTHLRDRVNEQFF.

The chain uses TRBV6-5 and TRBJ2-3; TCRdb calls TRBD1, which cannot be checked without DNA. There are 12 residues in the CDR3. Per germline, CDR1 MNHEY and CDR2 SVGAGI. CDR3 loop: CASSSLSSTQYF.

The chain uses TRBV20-1 and TRBJ2-1; no DNA is available, so the TRBD1 call from TCRdb remains unchecked. The CDR3 is 13 residues long. Looked up from germline, CDR1 is DFQATT and CDR2 is SNEGSKA (reference sequence). CDR3 protein: CSAWGAGVNEQFF.

CDR3 amino acids: CASSQTRGSPLHF. The chain carries TRBV27 and TRBJ1-6. This CDR3 spans 13 amino acids. Germline assignment: CDR1 MNHEY and CDR2 SMNVEV (reference sequence).